The 15 T cell receptor beta chains presented below share a single source sample, sequenced in a study of Graves' ophthalmopathy and Graves' hyperthyroidism. RNA transcripts yielded amplified TCR beta CDR3 regions. Scientists carried out first-round RT-PCR using HTBI primers and then a second-round multiplex PCR. MiXCR, applied by TCRdb to the multiplex PCR reads, yields one record per CDR3 protein. The table includes roughly 50,000 distinct CDR3 sequences, roughly half detected once. The sample was peripheral blood. These receptor sequences come from an adult woman with Graves' ophthalmopathy.

This clonotype was counted only a few times. The chain uses TRBV7-6 and TRBJ2-2; 9 bases are shared with TRBD2. The V segment lost 0 bases and the J segment 8 bases; nucleotides outside the gene matches: 4. The CDR3 is 15 amino acids. Germline CDR1 reads SGHVS; CDR2 reads FNYEAQ. CDR3 in amino acids: CASSLAALAGGELFF. The CDR3 DNA reads as TGTGCCAGCAGCTTAGCGGCCCTAGCGGGGGGGGAGCTGTTTTTT.

This rearrangement joins TRBV20-1 to TRBJ2-7; the match to TRBD2 covers 7 bases. The germline V gene encodes CDR1 DFQATT and CDR2 SNEGSKA (reference sequence). J was trimmed by 7 bases and V by 6 bases; bases with no gene match: 12. The CDR3 is 13 residues long. In nucleotides, the CDR3 is TGCAGTGCCCGGGGAGGGCCTCGGGAAGAGCAGTACTTC. Translated, it gives CSARGGPREEQYF.

This clonotype appeared a few times. One junction end disagrees with the germline gene, perhaps due to a read error. The CDR3 DNA reads as TGTGCCGGCAGCTTAAGAGCGAGCAGTCAGCCCCAGCATTTT. Its protein product is CAGSLRASSQPQHF. The rearrangement links TRBV7-9 to TRBJ1-5; D uncertain. The CDR3 is 14 amino acids. Germline V lookup: CDR1 SEHNR, CDR2 FQNEAQ (reference sequence).

This clonotype was counted many times. The rearrangement uses TRBV5-8 and TRBJ1-1, with D tentatively TRBD1 (5 bases). Germline V CDR1 and CDR2: SGHTS, YDEGEE. Trimming removed 4 bases from V and 0 bases from J, with 13 bases in between. This CDR3 is 15 amino acids long. CDR3 in amino acids: CASSPSRDLNTEAFF. CDR3 DNA sequence: TGTGCCAGCAGCCCGTCCCGGGACTTGAACACTGAAGCTTTCTTT.

As for this clonotype: The germline gene is not matched at one end of the junction; a read error may be the cause. The V and J genes are TRBV6-6 and TRBJ1-5; 9 positions match TRBD1. Germline assignment: CDR1 MNHNY and CDR2 SVGAGI (reference sequence). The CDR3 is made up of 15 amino acids. This chain's CDR3 is CASSRTGEVNEPQHF. In nucleotides, the CDR3 is TGTGCCAGCAGTAGGACAGGGGAGGTCAATGAGCCCCAGCATTTT.

With regard to this clonotype: A read error may explain this, as a much larger clone is one base away. V gene TRBV28 combines with J gene TRBJ2-2; 7 bases are shared with TRBD1. The CDR3 is 14 residues long. Germline values: CDR1 MDHEN, CDR2 SYDVKM. The CDR3 reads CATLDRDRTGEQFF. CDR3 nucleotides: TGTGCCACCTTAGACAGGGATCGGACCGGGGAGCAGTTTTTT.

This chain joins TRBV7-6 and TRBJ2-7, with D possibly being TRBD1 (6 bases). Germline CDR1 is SGHVS and CDR2 is FNYEAQ. V was pared by 5 bases and J by 8 bases, with 19 bases between. This CDR3 has 14 residues. The CDR3 sequence is CASSPGTRDDKQYF. The CDR3 region has the DNA TGTGCCAGCAGCCCCGGGACAAGGGACGACAAGCAGTACTTC.

By share of the sample, this clonotype is medium-sized (0.01 to 0.1%). The chain links TRBV15 to TRBJ1-5; no definite D call. The CDR3 length is 13 residues. Per the germline V gene, CDR1 is LNHNV and CDR2 is YYDKDF (reference sequence). V was pared by 3 bases and J by 5 bases, with 8 bases between. The CDR3 DNA reads as TGTGCCACCAGCAGGTCTGGGTATCAGCCCCAGCATTTT. Translating it yields CATSRSGYQPQHF.

For this clonotype: Relative to the germline gene, one junction end is altered; a read error may explain this. The rearrangement joins TRBV10-2 to TRBJ1-5; D remains unclear. Germline loops: CDR1 WSHSY, CDR2 SAAADI. CDR3 length equals 12 residues. CDR3 loop: CASSAGNQPQHF. Here the CDR3 DNA reads TGCGCCAGCAGTGCAGGCAATCAGCCCCAGCACTTT.

This clonotype was counted at least ten times. The genes are TRBV5-6 and TRBJ2-5; tentatively, D is TRBD1 (6 bases). V was clipped by 4 bases and J by 5 bases, with 12 bases between them. Germline-derived CDR1 and CDR2 are SGHDT and YYEEEE. The CDR3 runs 13 residues. CDR3 coding DNA: TGTGCCAGCAGCCCACAGGGTGCGGAGACCCAGTACTTC. Translated: CASSPQGAETQYF.

This clonotype was seen at least ten times. The chain combines TRBV4-1 with TRBJ2-7; TRBD1 aligns across 7 bases. V dropped 6 bases and J dropped 4; count of bases not matched to a gene: 12. Germline V gene data show CDR1 as MGHRA and CDR2 as YSYEKL. This CDR3 has 15 amino acids. The CDR3 nucleotides read TGCGCCAGCAGTCTACTTGGGACAGAGCCATACGAGCAGTACTTC. Its translation: CASSLLGTEPYEQYF.

This clonotype was observed at least ten times. This rearrangement joins TRBV20-1 to TRBJ2-7; TRBD1 matches 10 bases. The V segment lost 7 bases and the J segment 4 bases; nucleotides outside the gene matches: 4. Germline V lookup: CDR1 DFQATT, CDR2 SNEGSKA (reference sequence). This CDR3 is 12 amino acids long. The DNA of the CDR3 is TGCAGTGTCGGGACAGGGGAATACGAGCAGTACTTC. It yields the protein CSVGTGEYEQYF.

There are a few counts of this clonotype. A much larger clonotype is one base distant, so this may be a read error. The CDR3 does not end in the conserved phenylalanine or tryptophan, so this is likely a read error. This chain uses TRBV30 with TRBJ2-5, with D possibly being TRBD1 (6 bases). The CDR3 is made up of 13 amino acids. Trimming shortened V by 3 bases and J by 4 bases, and 12 bases separated the two germline ends. From germline, CDR1 is GTSNPN and CDR2 SVGIG (reference sequence). This CDR3 reads CAWSWGQGETQYV. In DNA form, the CDR3 reads TGTGCCTGGAGCTGGGGGCAGGGAGAGACCCAGTACGTC.

This clonotype was seen at least ten times. The chain couples TRBV27 to TRBJ1-5; D might be TRBD1 (6 bases). V gave up 5 bases and J gave up 4 bases, with 15 bases separating them. The length of the CDR3 is 15 residues. Germline V CDR1 and CDR2: MNHEY, SMNVEV (reference sequence). The CDR3 sequence is CASSRGTRGNQPQHF. The DNA for the CDR3 is TGTGCCAGCAGTAGAGGGACCAGGGGAAATCAGCCCCAGCATTTT.

This clonotype has a count of ten or more. This chain joins TRBV20-1 and TRBJ2-1; D unclear. Germline-derived CDR1 and CDR2 are DFQATT and SNEGSKA (reference sequence). V was clipped by 0 bases and J by 7 bases, with 4 bases between them. The length of the CDR3 is 11 residues. CDR3: CSARDENEQFF. Here the CDR3 DNA reads TGCAGTGCTAGAGATGAAAATGAGCAGTTCTTC.